A selection of T cell receptor beta chains follows, all from one sample in a study of T cell changes during pregnancy in multiple sclerosis. TCRdb's copy holds only in-frame clones and misses some; the assay was immunoSEQ multiplex PCR. Here the sample spans approximately 58,000 clones, about 90% being singletons. Sequences were derived from peripheral blood, sampled in the second trimester of pregnancy. The receptors come from a female donor in good health, enrolled as a control in a pregnancy study. Each CDR3 is given with its conserved first and last residue. Fields, in order: J gene, V gene, CDR3 protein.

TRBJ2-7 TRBV7-2 CASSLVQGSYGYEQYF
TRBJ1-5 TRBV28 CASSYGDQPQHF
TRBJ2-3 TRBV6-4 CASSEGQGASDTQYF
TRBJ2-1 TRBV28 CASSASLSSYNEQFF
TRBJ2-7 TRBV6-5 CASSYSNGPYEQYF
TRBJ2-7 TRBV7-2 CASSLTLAGLSSYEQYF
TRBJ2-7 TRBV7-2 CASSLQGSPYEQYF
TRBJ1-1 TRBV28 CASDGGVPEAFF
TRBJ2-1 TRBV10-1 CASSADWSGSSYNEQFF
TRBJ1-2 TRBV9 CASSVVGSGTGLGITYGYTF
TRBJ2-6 TRBV10-3 CAIRGGVGANVLTF
TRBJ1-2 TRBV6-1 CASSGPLQSLFYGYTF
TRBJ2-7 TRBV6-4 CAIPGVQVGVCEQYF
TRBJ1-1 TRBV4-3 CASSQDGGGGNTEAFF
TRBJ1-5 TRBV16 CASSPGQRDQPQHF
TRBJ1-1 TRBV5-5 CASRLPGGGTEAFF
TRBJ1-1 TRBV6-6 CASSYGAASGAFF
TRBJ2-1 TRBV6-4 CASSEAPSVGSVGEQFF
TRBJ1-4 TRBV9 CASSVEGGQNEKLFF
TRBJ2-1 TRBV18 CASSPRDSGYNEQFF
TRBJ2-3 TRBV5-1 CASSQGRGPDTQYF
TRBJ2-5 TRBV7-3 CASTTYTPVGQGLETQYF
TRBJ2-1 TRBV7-7 CASSPQHRGSSYNEQFF
TRBJ2-1 TRBV28 CASSLYEYNEQFF
TRBJ2-1 TRBV7-2 CASSLERSSYNEQFF
TRBJ2-5 TRBV18 CASSPRQGPETQYF
TRBJ2-7 TRBV6-5 CASGDRGRYEQYF
TRBJ2-5 TRBV30 CAWSRVGETQYF
TRBJ2-3 TRBV7-9 CASRQGTSGLTDTQYF